The rows below give T cell receptor beta chains drawn from one sample of a study of blood T cells in healthy people across ages. TCRdb passed the 5' RACE reads through MiXCR, listing each CDR3 protein once. The sample yields about 1.6 million distinct CDR3 sequences, roughly 30% seen once. The material sequenced was blood. The receptors come from a woman under 40 in good health. Each CDR3 is given with its conserved first and last residue. D genes are given only for firm matches. Where a row states a size, it is once, few, many or the class of an expanded clone; other rows omit it.

V	size	D	J	length	DNA	CDR3
TRBV28	NA	NA	TRBJ1-2	15	TGTGCCAGCAGCCCAATCGGGGGGGGAGGCTATGGCTACACCTTC	CASSPIGGGGYGYTF
TRBV7-3	many	TRBD2	TRBJ2-7	13	TGTGCCAGCAGCTTAGGGCCTAGCGGCGAGCAGTACTTC	CASSLGPSGEQYF
TRBV13	NA	NA	TRBJ2-4	12	TGTGCCAGCAGCTTAGGCCAAATCGGGCCGTACTTC	CASSLGQIGPYF
TRBV25-1	few	NA	TRBJ1-2	12	TGTGCCAGCAGGGACAGACGGTATGGCTACACCTTC	CASRDRRYGYTF
TRBV5-1	NA	TRBD2	TRBJ2-6	18	TGCGCCAGCAGCTTGGCCCCAGCGGGAAGCTCTGGGGCCAACGTCCTGACTTTC	CASSLAPAGSSGANVLTF
TRBV5-1	few	TRBD2	TRBJ2-1	15	TGCGCCAGCAGATTAACTAGCGGGGGATGGGATGAGCAGTTCTTC	CASRLTSGGWDEQFF
TRBV4-1	few	TRBD2	TRBJ2-7	14	TGCGCCAGCAGCCGAGGACTAGTGCCCTCCGAGCAGTACTTC	CASSRGLVPSEQYF
TRBV30	NA	NA	TRBJ1-2	11	TGTGCCTGGAGTGTTCCTGATTATGGCACCTTC	CAWSVPDYGTF
TRBV27	once	NA	TRBJ1-1	13	TGTGCCAGCAGTTTATTCGAGACTACTGAAGCTTTCTTT	CASSLFETTEAFF
TRBV29-1	few	NA	TRBJ1-2	14	TGCAGCGTTGAGGGGGCCCCAACCGGCTATGGCTACACCTTC	CSVEGAPTGYGYTF
TRBV29-1	few	TRBD1	TRBJ1-2	16	TGCAGCGTTGAAGATCCTCTTAGGACAGGGGGCAATGGCTACACCTTC	CSVEDPLRTGGNGYTF
TRBV6-1	NA	NA	TRBJ2-7	17	TGTGCCAGCAGTGAAATCGGAGGGGGATTGTTAACGTCCGAGCAGTACTTC	CASSEIGGGLLTSEQYF
TRBV6-5	NA	NA	TRBJ2-5	14	TGTGCCAGCAGTTACTCGAGCGGATTGGAGACCCAGTACTTC	CASSYSSGLETQYF
TRBV15	NA	NA	TRBJ1-2	15	TGTGCCACCAGCAGAGAGAGGTTTACTAACTATGGCTACACCTTC	CATSRERFTNYGYTF
TRBV11-2	few	NA	TRBJ2-4	14	TGTGCCAGCAGCCAACTTGGGGGGCCGGACATTCAGTACTTC	CASSQLGGPDIQYF
TRBV6-1	NA	NA	TRBJ2-7	12	TGTGCCAGCAGTGGGATCGAAGACGAGCAGTACTTC	CASSGIEDEQYF
TRBV6-1	few	TRBD2	TRBJ2-7	16	TGTGCCAGCAGTGAACGATCTAGCGGGGGCCTCTACGAGCAGTACTTC	CASSERSSGGLYEQYF
TRBV4-1	NA	NA	TRBJ2-1	17	TGCGCCAGCAGCCAATTAGACTGGGGACTTCCTAGAGACGAGCAGTTCTTC	CASSQLDWGLPRDEQFF
TRBV15	NA	NA	TRBJ2-1	15	TGTGCCACCAGCAGCCCCGGGGGACCCTACAATGAGCAGTTCTTC	CATSSPGGPYNEQFF
TRBV3-1	few	TRBD2	TRBJ2-3	17	TGTGCCAGCAGCCAAGATTTACTAGCGGGGGTTACAGATACGCAGTATTTT	CASSQDLLAGVTDTQYF
TRBV6-6	few	NA	TRBJ1-4	16	TGTGCCAGCAGTCGTTCAGGGGATTGGACGAATGAAAAACTGTTTTTT	CASSRSGDWTNEKLFF
TRBV29-1	many	TRBD2	TRBJ2-7	16	TGCAGCGTTGAAGGACTAGCGGGAGAGGGTCTGGAGGAGCAGTACTTC	CSVEGLAGEGLEEQYF
TRBV5-1	NA	TRBD1	TRBJ1-1	14	TGCGCCAGCAGCGTTGACAGGGAGGACACTGAAGCTTTCTTT	CASSVDREDTEAFF
TRBV6-2/TRBV6-3	NA	NA	TRBJ2-7	13	TGTGCCAGCAGTTATCAACTCGGGTACGAGCAGTACTTC	CASSYQLGYEQYF
TRBV2	NA	NA	TRBJ2-7	14	TGCGCCAGCAGGGCGGGACAGAGGAACTACGAGCAGTACTTC	CASRAGQRNYEQYF
TRBV10-3	NA	TRBD2	TRBJ2-7	17	TGTGCCATCAGTGAGTCTGGTTTGGGGGGGGTATCGTACGAGCAGTACTTC	CAISESGLGGVSYEQYF
TRBV9	NA	TRBD2	TRBJ2-3	17	TGTGCCAGCAGCGTAGAGGAGGGGCGGGGGGTCACAGATACGCAGTATTTT	CASSVEEGRGVTDTQYF
TRBV6-5	few	NA	TRBJ2-5	14	TGTGCCAGCAGTCCCCTAGGGAATGGGGAGACCCAGTACTTC	CASSPLGNGETQYF
TRBV7-9	NA	NA	TRBJ2-5	13	TGTGCCAGCAGTTATGATCGACAAGAGACCCAGTACTTC	CASSYDRQETQYF
TRBV28	NA	TRBD1	TRBJ2-2	17	TGTGCCAGCAGTCCACAAGGGACAGGGATGAGCACCGGGGAGCTGTTTTTT	CASSPQGTGMSTGELFF
TRBV20-1	many	NA	TRBJ2-7	13	TGCAGTGCTCCATACGCAGGGACCTACGAGCAGTACTTC	CSAPYAGTYEQYF
TRBV4-1	few	NA	TRBJ2-1	18	TGCGCCAGCAGCCAAGTTTTCGGCGGGCCCGGGTCCTACAATGAGCAGTTCTTC	CASSQVFGGPGSYNEQFF
TRBV28	NA	NA	TRBJ1-4	15	TGTGCCAGCAGTTTATCCGACCGGACTAATGAAAAACTGTTTTTT	CASSLSDRTNEKLFF
TRBV6-1	NA	TRBD1	TRBJ1-1	15	TGTGCCAGCATTCGAACAGGGGGCGGGTTCGCTGAAGCTTTCTTT	CASIRTGGGFAEAFF
TRBV4-1	NA	TRBD2	TRBJ2-3	19	TGCGCCAGCAGCCAAGATTTCCCCCCTGGCGGGGGGCTGGCAGATACGCAGTATTTT	CASSQDFPPGGGLADTQYF
TRBV15	NA	TRBD1	TRBJ2-6	15	TGTGCCACCAGCGACAGGGTCTCTGGGGCCAACGTCCTGACTTTC	CATSDRVSGANVLTF
TRBV28	few	TRBD2	TRBJ2-3	15	TGTGCCAGCAGTTTCGTGGGACTAGTGGGCGATACGCAGTATTTT	CASSFVGLVGDTQYF
TRBV11-2	NA	NA	TRBJ2-4	13	TGTGCCAGCAGCTTAGATCCAGGGGACATTCAGTACTTC	CASSLDPGDIQYF